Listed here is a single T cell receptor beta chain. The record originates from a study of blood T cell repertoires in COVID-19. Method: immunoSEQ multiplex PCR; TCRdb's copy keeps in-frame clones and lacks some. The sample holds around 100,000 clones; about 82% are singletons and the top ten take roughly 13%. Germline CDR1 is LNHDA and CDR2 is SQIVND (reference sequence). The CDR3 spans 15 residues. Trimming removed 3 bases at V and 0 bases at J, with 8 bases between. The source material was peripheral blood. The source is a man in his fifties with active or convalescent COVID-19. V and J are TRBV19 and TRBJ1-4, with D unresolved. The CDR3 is CASSIRRTTNEKLFF. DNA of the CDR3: TGTGCCAGTAGTATTCGTCGTACAACTAATGAAAAACTGTTTTTT.